The clone carrying this T cell receptor (beta chain) was observed a single time. The germline V gene has CDR1 MDHEN and CDR2 SYDVKM. There are 17 residues in the CDR3. The V segment lost 3 bases and the J segment 0 bases; nucleotides outside the gene matches: 3. Clones were sequenced by immunoSEQ multiplex PCR, and TCRdb holds only the in-frame ones, with some missing. Of 150,000 to 200,000 clones in the sample, just over 85% were seen once. The data stem from a study of control samples from healthy donors and cancer patients. Sequenced: blood. This clonotype was obtained from a man in his late teens or twenties in good health. This rearrangement joins TRBV28 to TRBJ2-2, with 11 bases lining up with TRBD2. CDR3 nucleotide sequence: TGTGCCAGCAGTTTCCTAGCGGGGGGTGCGAACACCGGGGAGCTGTTTTTT. This codes for CASSFLAGGANTGELFF.